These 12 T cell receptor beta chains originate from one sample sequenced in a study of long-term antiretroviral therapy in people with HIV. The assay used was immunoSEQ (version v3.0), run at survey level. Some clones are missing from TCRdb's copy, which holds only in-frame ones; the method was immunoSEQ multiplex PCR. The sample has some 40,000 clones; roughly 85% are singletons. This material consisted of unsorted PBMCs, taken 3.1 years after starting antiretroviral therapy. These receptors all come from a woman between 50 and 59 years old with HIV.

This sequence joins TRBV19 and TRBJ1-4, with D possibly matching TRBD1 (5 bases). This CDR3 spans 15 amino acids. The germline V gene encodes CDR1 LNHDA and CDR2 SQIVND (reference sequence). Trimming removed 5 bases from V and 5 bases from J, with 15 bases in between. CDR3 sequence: CASSFTREVNEKLFF. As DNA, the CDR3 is TGTGCCAGTAGTTTCACCAGGGAAGTCAATGAAAAACTGTTTTTT.

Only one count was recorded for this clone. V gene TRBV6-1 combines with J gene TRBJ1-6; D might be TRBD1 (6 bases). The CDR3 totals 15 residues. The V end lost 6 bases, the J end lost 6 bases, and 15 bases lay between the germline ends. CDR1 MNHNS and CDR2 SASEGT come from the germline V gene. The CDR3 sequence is CASRQQGWANSPLHF. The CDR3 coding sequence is TGTGCCAGCAGACAACAGGGATGGGCTAATTCACCCCTCCACTTT.

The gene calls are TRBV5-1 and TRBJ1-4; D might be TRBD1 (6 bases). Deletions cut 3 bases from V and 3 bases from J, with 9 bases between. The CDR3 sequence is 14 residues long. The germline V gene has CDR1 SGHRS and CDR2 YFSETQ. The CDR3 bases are TGCGCCAGCAGCTGGACAGCTTCTAATGAAAAACTGTTTTTT. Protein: CASSWTASNEKLFF.

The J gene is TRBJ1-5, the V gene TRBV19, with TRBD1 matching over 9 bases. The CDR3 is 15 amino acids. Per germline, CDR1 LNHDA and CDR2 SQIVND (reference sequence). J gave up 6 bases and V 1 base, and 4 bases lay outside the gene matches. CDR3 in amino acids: CASSIGGTGSQPQHF. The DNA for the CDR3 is TGTGCCAGTAGTATAGGTGGGACAGGGAGTCAGCCCCAGCATTTT.

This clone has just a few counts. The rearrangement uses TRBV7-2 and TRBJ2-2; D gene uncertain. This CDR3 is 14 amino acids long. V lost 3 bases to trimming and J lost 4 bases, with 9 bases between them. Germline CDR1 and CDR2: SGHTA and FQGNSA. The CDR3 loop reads CASSFYDGTGELFF. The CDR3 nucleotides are TGTGCCAGCAGCTTTTATGACGGCACCGGGGAGCTGTTTTTT.

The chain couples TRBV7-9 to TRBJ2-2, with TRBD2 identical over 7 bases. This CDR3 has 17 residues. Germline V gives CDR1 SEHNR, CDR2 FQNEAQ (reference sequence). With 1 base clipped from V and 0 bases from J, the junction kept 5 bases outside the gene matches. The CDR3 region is CASSLVKGGSNTGELFF. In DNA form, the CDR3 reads TGTGCCAGCAGCTTAGTGAAGGGAGGGTCGAACACCGGGGAGCTGTTTTTT. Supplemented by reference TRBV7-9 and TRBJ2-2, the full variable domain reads DTGVSQNPRHKITKRGQNVTFRCDPISEHNRLYWYRQTLGQGPEFLTYFQNEAQLEKSRLLSDRFSAERPKGSFSTLEIQRTEQGDSAMYLCASSLVKGGSNTGELFFGEGSRLTVL.

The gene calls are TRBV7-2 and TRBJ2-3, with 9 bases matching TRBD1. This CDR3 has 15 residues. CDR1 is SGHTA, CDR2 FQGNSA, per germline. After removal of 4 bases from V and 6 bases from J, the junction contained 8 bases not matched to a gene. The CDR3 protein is CASSSQQGAFDTQYF. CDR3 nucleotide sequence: TGTGCCAGCAGCTCCCAACAGGGGGCGTTTGATACGCAGTATTTT.

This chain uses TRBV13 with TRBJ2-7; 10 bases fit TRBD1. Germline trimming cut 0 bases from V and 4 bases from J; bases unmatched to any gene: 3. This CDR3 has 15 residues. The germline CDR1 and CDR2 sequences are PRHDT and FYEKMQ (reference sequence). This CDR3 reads CASSLGRTGGYEQYF. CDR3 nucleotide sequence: TGTGCCAGCAGCTTAGGGAGGACAGGGGGTTACGAGCAGTACTTC.

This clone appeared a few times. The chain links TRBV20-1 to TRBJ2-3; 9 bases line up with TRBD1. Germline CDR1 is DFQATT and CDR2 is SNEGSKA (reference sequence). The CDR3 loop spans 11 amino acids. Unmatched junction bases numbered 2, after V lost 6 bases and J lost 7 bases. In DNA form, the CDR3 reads TGCAGTGCGGGACAGGGCAATACGCAGTATTTT. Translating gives CSAGQGNTQYF.

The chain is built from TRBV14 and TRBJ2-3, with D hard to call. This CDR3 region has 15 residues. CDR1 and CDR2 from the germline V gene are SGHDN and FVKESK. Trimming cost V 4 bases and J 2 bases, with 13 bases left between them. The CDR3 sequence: CASSPTGWPTDTQYF. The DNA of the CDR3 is TGTGCCAGCAGCCCGACCGGATGGCCCACAGATACGCAGTATTTT.

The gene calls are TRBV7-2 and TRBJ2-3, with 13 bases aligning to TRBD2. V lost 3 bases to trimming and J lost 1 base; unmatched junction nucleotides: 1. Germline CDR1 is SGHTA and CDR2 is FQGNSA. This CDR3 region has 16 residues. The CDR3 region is CASSFGTSGGTDTQYF. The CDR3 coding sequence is TGTGCCAGCAGCTTTGGGACTAGCGGGGGCACAGATACGCAGTATTTT.

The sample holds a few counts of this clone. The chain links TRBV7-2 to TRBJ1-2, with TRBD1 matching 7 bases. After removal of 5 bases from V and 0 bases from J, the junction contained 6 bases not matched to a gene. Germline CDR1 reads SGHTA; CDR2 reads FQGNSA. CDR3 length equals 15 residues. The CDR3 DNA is TGTGCCAGCAGCCCCCGGACAGGACCTAACTATGGCTACACCTTC. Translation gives CASSPRTGPNYGYTF.